These T cell receptor beta chains were read from a single sample in a study of radiotherapy plus CTLA-4 blockade in lung cancer. Here immunoSEQ multiplex PCR was the method, and the copy in TCRdb shows in-frame clones only, minus some. The data contain 80,000 to 100,000 clones, 80% to 90% of them singletons. Sequenced material: peripheral blood, taken from a patient treated with radiotherapy plus ipilimumab. The receptor set was obtained from a human donor with non-small cell lung cancer that progressed on radiotherapy plus ipilimumab. CDR3s include the opening cysteine and the closing phenylalanine or tryptophan. D genes are given only for firm matches. Size is stated for part of the rows, as once, few or many counts, or as a class when the clone is expanded.

>-|TRBJ2-4|TRBV11-2|-
TGTGCCAGCAGTCAAATACAAAGTTCCAAAAACATTCAGTACTTC
CASSQIQSSKNIQYF
>-|TRBJ2-1|TRBV20-1|-
TGCAGTGCTTGGGGGGTCAATGAGCAGTTCTTC
CSAWGVNEQFF
>-|TRBJ2-2|TRBV6-5|-
TGTGCCAGCATGGTACCGAACACCGGGGAGCTGTTTTTT
CASMVPNTGELFF
>TRBD2|TRBJ2-2|TRBV6-1|-
TGTGCCAGCAGTGAAGGGCGGGGGGCACCCGGGGAGCTGTTTTTT
CASSEGRGAPGELFF
>-|TRBJ2-2|TRBV30|once
TGTGCCTGGAGAGACACTCGATGGGGGGTCTACACCGGGGAGCTGTTTTTT
CAWRDTRWGVYTGELFF
>-|TRBJ2-1|TRBV5-6|-
TGTGCCAGCAGCTTCCTAGAGGATGAGCAGTTCTTC
CASSFLEDEQFF
>TRBD2|TRBJ2-1|TRBV5-1|-
TGCGCCAGCAGCCTCTTCCTTAGCGGGAAAGGGTACAATGAGCAGTTCTTC
CASSLFLSGKGYNEQFF
>-|TRBJ2-5|TRBV27|-
TGTGCCAGCAGACCGACGACAGCACAAGAGACCCAGTACTTC
CASRPTTAQETQYF
>-|TRBJ2-1|TRBV9|-
TGTGCCAGCAGCGTAGGACCACTTAGCAATGAGCAGTTCTTC
CASSVGPLSNEQFF
>TRBD2|TRBJ2-1|TRBV6-6|-
TGTGCCAGCAGTACTAGCGGGAGGGCCAATGAGCAGTTCTTC
CASSTSGRANEQFF
>TRBD1|TRBJ2-5|TRBV7-9|medium-sized
TGTGCCAGCAGCTTACGGGACAGCCGGGAAGCTCGAGAGACCCAGTACTTC
CASSLRDSREARETQYF
>-|TRBJ1-2|TRBV7-8|-
TGTGCCAGCAGCTTAGCGGGGGGGACCCCATCTCAGGGCTACACCTTC
CASSLAGGTPSQGYTF
>-|TRBJ2-5|TRBV7-6|-
TGTGCCAGCAGCTTAGGTCCCAGGGCGCCCCAGTACTTC
CASSLGPRAPQYF
>-|TRBJ1-5|TRBV30|-
TGTGCCTGGAGTGTTTCTGAAAATCAGCCCCAGCATTTT
CAWSVSENQPQHF
>TRBD1|TRBJ2-1|TRBV2|-
TGTGCCAGCAGTTACATGAACAGGGGTAATGAGCAGTTCTTC
CASSYMNRGNEQFF
>-|TRBJ2-1|TRBV7-9|few
TGTGCCAGCAGCGGGGCGTGGGCCAATGAGCAGTTCTTC
CASSGAWANEQFF
>-|TRBJ2-7|TRBV29-1|-
TGCAGCGTCTCTGGGGGGCGCCCCGGGTACGAGCAGTACTTC
CSVSGGRPGYEQYF
>-|TRBJ1-1|TRBV29-1|-
TGCAGCGTTTCCGTCAGCATGAACACTGAAGCTTTCTTT
CSVSVSMNTEAFF
>-|TRBJ1-2|TRBV6-5|-
TGTGCCAGCAGTTACAGCCGGGACAACTATGGCTACACCTTC
CASSYSRDNYGYTF
>-|TRBJ2-1|TRBV18|-
TGTGCCAGCTCACCACCTCTCAATGAGCAGTTCTTC
CASSPPLNEQFF
>-|TRBJ1-4|TRBV2|-
TGTGCCAGCAGTCCCCTAGGGCGCACTAATGAAAAACTGTTTTTT
CASSPLGRTNEKLFF
>TRBD2|TRBJ2-7|TRBV5-1|-
TGCGCCAGCAGCTTTAGCGGGAGGAACTACGAGCAGTACTTC
CASSFSGRNYEQYF
>TRBD1|TRBJ1-5|TRBV4-1|-
TGCGCCAGCAGCCCCGCTGCTGGACAGGGGACGCAGCCCCAGCATTTT
CASSPAAGQGTQPQHF
>-|TRBJ2-1|TRBV29-1|-
TGCAGCGTCGGACTATTAGTCGGTGATGAGCAGTTCTTC
CSVGLLVGDEQFF
>TRBD1|TRBJ2-5|TRBV9|-
TGTGCCAGCAGCGTAGGGACAGGGAAGGCGGAGACCCAGTACTTC
CASSVGTGKAETQYF
>-|TRBJ2-3|TRBV7-9|once
TGTGCCAGCAGCTTAGCTCTTCGGAGCACAGATACGCAGTATTTT
CASSLALRSTDTQYF
>TRBD2|TRBJ2-7|TRBV11-3|-
TGTGCCAGCAGCTGGGGAGCGGGAGGGCCCTACGAGCAGTACTTC
CASSWGAGGPYEQYF